One and the same sample provided the 24 T cell receptor beta chains below, sequenced in a study of regulatory T cells in long-lasting Graves disease (dated by TCRdb to the early 2020s). Preparation of the library involved multiplex PCR. Instrument on record: Illumina HiSeq 4000. iRepertoire HTBI primers and Arm-PCR amplification of CDR3 regions were used to construct TCR beta libraries. TCRdb's own reprocessing of the public reads used fastp at Q25 and MiXCR and kept productive beta chains. Merged by CDR3 protein, the rows form single entries marked with the most common genes and DNA. This sample is represented by 650,000 to 850,000 distinct CDR3 sequences; 25% to 30% of them were singletons. Around 42% of the sample comes from the top ten. The time point label of this sample denotes: persistent/refractory GD, antithyroid drugs over 5 years with positive TRAb. RNA was extracted from PBMCs in TRIzol for both TCR sequencing and RNA sequencing.

The material was peripheral blood mononuclear cells (PBMCs), obtained when the disease was refractory, from a patient treated with antithyroid drugs. Source of these receptors: a female donor with Graves disease.

The gene calls are TRBV7-6 and TRBJ2-7; 7 nucleotides agree with TRBD1. With V trimmed by 1 base and J by 5 bases, 11 bases remained unmatched. Germline CDR1 and CDR2: SGHVS and FNYEAQ. This CDR3 has 16 residues. DNA of the CDR3: TGTGCCAGCAGCTTAGGGCCGGGACAGAGTACTAACGAGCAGTACTTC. Amino acids: CASSLGPGQSTNEQYF.

V is TRBV20-1 and J is TRBJ1-2, with 7 bases lining up with TRBD1. The CDR3 spans 14 residues. The V and J ends lost 2 bases and 7 bases, in that order; junction bases with no gene match: 10. In germline, CDR1 is DFQATT, CDR2 SNEGSKA (reference sequence). The chain's CDR3 is CSARLTGLGTGYTF. The CDR3 DNA reads TGCAGTGCTAGACTGACAGGGCTGGGCACTGGCTACACCTTC.

This clonotype was seen a few times. This CDR3 reads CASSTFSGRGSHEQYF. In DNA form, the CDR3 reads TGTGCCAGTAGTACCTTTAGCGGACGGGGTTCCCACGAGCAGTACTTC. The chain couples TRBV19 to TRBJ2-7, with D maybe TRBD2 (6 bases). Trimming left V 4 bases short and J 5 bases short, with 21 bases between. Germline V CDR1 and CDR2: LNHDA, SQIVND (reference sequence). CDR3 length: 16 amino acids.

The chain recombines TRBV6-5 with TRBJ2-6, with D uncertain. The CDR3 has 15 residues. The germline V and J ends were trimmed by 2 bases and 0 bases, with 5 bases remaining between them. Germline-derived CDR1 and CDR2 are MNHEY and SVGAGI. Written as DNA, the CDR3 is TGTGCCAGCAGTTACCGAAGCTCTGGGGCCAACGTCCTGACTTTC. Translating it yields CASSYRSSGANVLTF.

This clonotype was found many times. The chain carries TRBV29-1 and TRBJ1-2, with 7 bases matching TRBD1. Trimming at V came to 6 bases and at J to 0 bases, leaving 4 bases not matched to a gene. The CDR3 is 13 amino acids. Per the germline V gene, CDR1 is SQVTM and CDR2 is ANQGSEA. CDR3 loop: CSVGTVTNYGYTF. The CDR3 DNA reads as TGCAGCGTGGGGACAGTCACTAACTATGGCTACACCTTC.

At least ten counts were recorded for this clonotype. This chain connects TRBV7-3 to TRBJ1-1, with 11 bases matching TRBD1. After removal of 5 bases from V and 6 bases from J, the junction contained 2 bases not matched to a gene. The CDR3 is 13 amino acids. Germline assignment: CDR1 SGHTA and CDR2 FQGTGA. CDR3: CASSRDRGSEAFF. Here the CDR3 DNA reads TGTGCCAGCAGCAGGGACAGGGGGTCTGAAGCTTTCTTT.

This chain uses TRBV5-6 with TRBJ1-5, with TRBD1 as a possible D gene (5 bases). This CDR3 region has 15 residues. Trimming took off 0 bases at V and 2 bases at J, with 9 bases between the two ends. Per the germline V gene, CDR1 is SGHDT and CDR2 is YYEEEE. CDR3 amino acids: CASSLARVGNQPQHF. CDR3 nucleotide sequence: TGTGCCAGCAGCTTGGCCAGGGTAGGCAATCAGCCCCAGCATTTT.

In its sample, this clonotype was seen a few times. This chain joins TRBV2 and TRBJ1-4, with TRBD1 matching 9 bases. The CDR3 is made up of 16 amino acids. V trimming: 7 bases; J trimming: 8 bases; junction bases outside the gene matches: 14. Germline CDR1 and CDR2: SNHLY and FYNNEI. The chain's CDR3 is CASKPASGQGYEKLFF. In nucleotides, the CDR3 is TGTGCCAGCAAACCCGCGTCCGGACAGGGGTACGAAAAACTGTTTTTT. Looking up the rest from reference TRBV2 and TRBJ1-4 gives the full variable domain: EPEVTQTPSHQVTQMGQEVILRCVPISNHLYFYWYRQILGQKVEFLVSFYNNEISEKSEIFDDQFSVERPDGSNFTLKIRSTKLEDSAMYFCASKPASGQGYEKLFFGSGTQLSVL.

This clonotype has a handful of counts. The chain employs TRBV7-9 and TRBJ1-1; 7 nucleotides align to TRBD1. The junction had 9 bases not matched to a gene; V was cut back by 5 bases and J by 6 bases. The CDR3 has 14 amino acids. Germline CDR1 is SEHNR and CDR2 is FQNEAQ (reference sequence). The CDR3 nucleotides read TGTGCCAGCAGCATCCTGACAGGGTGGGCTGAAGCTTTCTTT. Amino acid sequence: CASSILTGWAEAFF.

Concerning this clonotype: A junction boundary mismatches the germline segment, possibly from a read error. CDR3 DNA: TGTGCCAGCAGTTCAGCGACCCGGCCAATGAGCTCTGGAAGCACCATATATTTT. This translates into CASSSATRPMSSGSTIYF. The chain combines TRBV28 with TRBJ1-3, with D unresolved. This CDR3 spans 18 amino acids. CDR1 is MDHEN, CDR2 SYDVKM, per germline.

J is TRBJ1-4 and V is TRBV12-3 or TRBV12-4; D is unclear. The length of the CDR3 is 13 residues. The V end lost 6 bases, the J end lost 4 bases, and 9 bases lay between the germline ends. The CDR3 DNA sequence: TGTGCCAGCAGGCCAGAAAATAATGAAAAACTGTTTTTT. Its translation is CASRPENNEKLFF.

This sequence joins TRBV29-1 and TRBJ2-7; 9 nucleotides line up with TRBD1. The V and J ends lost 6 bases and 0 bases, in that order; junction bases with no gene match: 9. The germline CDR1 and CDR2 sequences are SQVTM and ANQGSEA. This CDR3 is 15 amino acids long. The CDR3 region is CSVVPGTGSSYEQYF. The CDR3 nucleotides read TGCAGCGTAGTCCCCGGGACAGGGAGCTCCTACGAGCAGTACTTC.

The chain recombines TRBV5-6 with TRBJ1-4; D ambiguous. From germline, CDR1 is SGHDT and CDR2 YYEEEE. Trimming shortened V by 2 bases and J by 5 bases, and 13 bases separated the two germline ends. CDR3 length: 15 residues. This CDR3 reads CASSFRVRGNEKLFF. Written as DNA, the CDR3 is TGTGCCAGCAGCTTTAGGGTGCGGGGAAATGAAAAACTGTTTTTT.

This clonotype was observed a few times. The chain employs TRBV20-1 and TRBJ1-1, with D maybe TRBD1 (5 bases). The germline V gene encodes CDR1 DFQATT and CDR2 SNEGSKA (reference sequence). The CDR3 is 13 residues long. The V gene lost 0 bases and the J gene lost 8 bases, with 13 bases spanning the gap. The CDR3 nucleotides are TGCAGTGCTAGAGATCCCGGGGGGTCGGAAGCTTTCTTT. Its protein is CSARDPGGSEAFF.

The rearrangement links TRBV6-5 to TRBJ1-1; 7 bases align to TRBD1. The CDR3 sequence is 15 residues long. In germline, CDR1 is MNHEY, CDR2 SVGAGI. After removal of 2 bases from V and 2 bases from J, the junction contained 5 bases not matched to a gene. The CDR3 region is CASSYPRGENTEAFF. CDR3 bases: TGTGCCAGCAGTTACCCCAGGGGGGAAAACACTGAAGCTTTCTTT.

V gene TRBV7-2 combines with J gene TRBJ2-7; a possible D gene is TRBD1 (6 bases). V was clipped by 5 bases and J by 0 bases, with 20 bases between them. The CDR3 contains 17 residues. Germline CDR1 SGHTA, CDR2 FQGNSA. This CDR3 reads CASSPDLKGDPSYEQYF. CDR3 coding DNA: TGTGCCAGCAGCCCAGACCTCAAGGGGGACCCCTCCTACGAGCAGTACTTC.

This clonotype has a count of ten or more. The chain joins TRBV7-3 to TRBJ2-5; 7 bases agree with TRBD2. Germline V CDR1 and CDR2: SGHTA, FQGTGA. V gave up 4 bases and J gave up 7 bases; unmatched junction bases: 6. This CDR3 is 13 amino acids long. CDR3 region: CASSSSGIVTQYF. CDR3 sequence (DNA): TGTGCCAGCAGCTCTAGCGGAATTGTGACCCAGTACTTC.

This clonotype was detected only a few times. This chain uses TRBV29-1 with TRBJ1-1; D is perhaps TRBD1 (5 bases). The CDR3 is made up of 13 amino acids. Germline CDR1 reads SQVTM; CDR2 reads ANQGSEA. The V and J ends lost 4 bases and 4 bases respectively, with 13 bases between them. The CDR3 protein is CSVAPGVGTEAFF. As DNA, the CDR3 is TGCAGCGTTGCTCCGGGGGTGGGCACTGAAGCTTTCTTT.

This clonotype was seen more than once but under ten times. This chain uses TRBV18 with TRBJ2-7, with D uncertain. With 2 bases removed from V and 6 bases from J, the gap between germline ends came to 8 bases. Germline CDR1 and CDR2: KGHSH and LQKENI. This CDR3 comprises 12 residues. CDR3 residues: CASSPGSCEQYF. CDR3 in DNA: TGTGCCAGCTCACCAGGGTCTTGCGAGCAGTACTTC.

The chain combines TRBV13 with TRBJ1-1; D is ambiguous. This CDR3 has 18 amino acids. Germline lookup yields CDR1 PRHDT and CDR2 FYEKMQ (reference sequence). Trimming left V 6 bases short and J 2 bases short, with 25 bases between. The DNA of the CDR3 is TGTGCCAGCAGTTCCATTAATTCCGGGCCCTCCGCCAACACTGAAGCTTTCTTT. This translates into CASSSINSGPSANTEAFF.

This clonotype was recorded at least ten times. The chain recombines TRBV11-3 with TRBJ1-3; 9 nucleotides agree with TRBD1. This CDR3 is 15 amino acids long. V shed 5 bases, J shed 2 bases, and the junction held 4 bases outside the gene matches. Germline V gene lookup returns CDR1 SGHNT and CDR2 YENEEA. CDR3: CASSPGQGPGNTIYF. CDR3 nucleotide sequence: TGTGCCAGCAGCCCGGGACAGGGCCCTGGAAACACCATATATTTT.

The chain couples TRBV13 to TRBJ1-1; possible D gene TRBD1, 5 bases. Trimming cost V 3 bases and J 1 base, with 12 bases left between them. From germline, CDR1 is PRHDT and CDR2 FYEKMQ (reference sequence). The CDR3 is made up of 15 amino acids. As DNA, the CDR3 is TGTGCCAGCAGCTTTGGAGGGGACGGGAACACTGAAGCTTTCTTT. This sequence encodes CASSFGGDGNTEAFF. Drawing the rest from reference TRBV13 and TRBJ1-1, the complete variable domain is AAGVIQSPRHLIKEKRETATLKCYPIPRHDTVYWYQQGPGQDPQFLISFYEKMQSDKGSIPDRFSAQQFSDYHSELNMSSLELGDSALYFCASSFGGDGNTEAFFGQGTRLTVV.

The V call is TRBV12-3 or TRBV12-4, the J call TRBJ1-6; 8 nucleotides align to TRBD1. The V segment lost 5 bases and the J segment 10 bases; nucleotides outside the gene matches: 7. The CDR3 sequence is 14 residues long. As DNA, the CDR3 is TGTGCCAGCAGTAAAGACAGGGGCCAATCACCCCTCCACTTT. This translates into CASSKDRGQSPLHF.

The chain combines TRBV9 with TRBJ1-3; D is unclear. V gave up 0 bases and J gave up 1 base, with 5 bases separating them. Germline CDR1 and CDR2: SGDLS and YYNGEE. The CDR3 spans 14 residues. CDR3 amino acids: CASSVAQSGNTIYF. As DNA, the CDR3 is TGTGCCAGCAGCGTAGCCCAATCTGGAAACACCATATATTTT. Supplemented by reference TRBV9 and TRBJ1-3, the full variable domain reads DSGVTQTPKHLITATGQRVTLRCSPRSGDLSVYWYQQSLDQGLQFLIQYYNGEERAKGNILERFSAQQFPDLHSELNLSSLELGDSALYFCASSVAQSGNTIYFGEGSWLTVV.